The following is a T cell receptor (beta chain) sequence with its context. Its target is unknown. This record belongs to a study of beta chain features in type 1 diabetes. Findings of the study overall: Significant though moderate, a shortening of TCRB CDR3s appeared in all four CD4+ subsets of Type 1 diabetes patients. VDJ junctions from patients with type 1 diabetes contained fewer insertions and more deletions.

Deletions cut 2 bases from V and 6 bases from J, with 8 bases between. CDR3 size: 13 residues. Germline-derived CDR1 and CDR2 are SGHTA and FQGNSA. Sequenced material consisted of expressed TCRB transcripts (all of the isolated RNA was reverse transcribed). Data came from immunoSEQ multiplex PCR; TCRdb stores just in-frame clones and leaves some out. The profile covers some 410,000 clones, with over 10% appearing a single time and 0.045% to 0.06% taken by the ten largest. The collection from each donor was one heparinised blood draw averaging approximately 110 mL. Sample: naive CD4+ T cells from blood. The clonotype comes from a woman aged 18-30 years in good health. The chain has TRBV7-2 and TRBJ2-1, with D unclear. The CDR3 nucleotides read TGTGCCAGCAGCTTAAGTCGGCGCAATGAGCAGTTCTTC. This gives the protein CASSLSRRNEQFF.